These 17 T cell receptor beta chains originate from one sample sequenced in a study of T cell changes during pregnancy in multiple sclerosis. Assay: immunoSEQ multiplex PCR; the TCRdb copy retains only in-frame clones and omits some. The data hold fewer than 65,000 clones, with less than 95% observed a single time. Here the sequenced sample was CD4+ T cells from peripheral blood mononuclear cells, taken in the third trimester of pregnancy. Source of these receptors: a female donor with multiple sclerosis, enrolled in a pregnancy study.

CDR3 in amino acids: CASSESGQGARNTIYF. The DNA for the CDR3 is TGTGCCAGCAGTGAATCCGGACAGGGGGCGAGAAACACCATATATTTT. The V call is TRBV25-1, the J call TRBJ1-3; TRBD1 matches at 11 bases. CDR3 length: 16 residues. Germline CDR1 reads MGHDK; CDR2 reads SYGVNS. V dropped 1 base and J dropped 5; count of bases not matched to a gene: 4. The full variable domain, in which reference TRBV25-1 and TRBJ1-3 provide the parts outside the CDR3, is EADIYQTPRYLVIGTGKKITLECSQTMGHDKMYWYQQDPGMELHLIHYSYGVNSTEKGDLSSESTVSRIRTEHFPLTLESARPSHTSQYLCASSESGQGARNTIYFGEGSWLTVV.

The chain carries TRBV30 and TRBJ1-6; possibly TRBD1 for D (5 bases). In germline, CDR1 is GTSNPN, CDR2 SVGIG (reference sequence). CDR3 length: 14 amino acids. The ends were cut back, 4 bases at V and 14 bases at J, with 21 bases in the middle. The CDR3 sequence is CAWKVDGGLGSLHF. The CDR3 bases are TGTGCCTGGAAAGTAGACGGGGGATTGGGATCCCTCCACTTT.

The chain is built from TRBV4-2 and TRBJ1-5; 10 bases are a match to TRBD1. Germline V gene data show CDR1 as LGHNA and CDR2 as YNFKEQ. The CDR3 extends over 14 amino acids. V gave up 4 bases and J gave up 7 bases; unmatched junction bases: 4. CDR3: CASSRGTGEQPQHF. The CDR3, as DNA: TGTGCCAGCAGCCGTGGGACAGGGGAACAGCCCCAGCATTTT.

This sequence joins TRBV27 and TRBJ2-1; the match to TRBD2 covers 7 bases. The CDR3 runs to 15 residues. The V and J ends lost 1 base and 4 bases, in that order; junction bases with no gene match: 4. Germline-derived CDR1 and CDR2 are MNHEY and SMNVEV (reference sequence). This CDR3 is CASSLFVGGYNEQFF. Here the CDR3 DNA reads TGTGCCAGCAGTTTATTTGTGGGGGGGTACAATGAGCAGTTCTTC.

The V call is TRBV27, the J call TRBJ1-3; D is unclear. Germline lookup yields CDR1 MNHEY and CDR2 SMNVEV (reference sequence). Trimming stripped 5 bases from V and 0 bases from J, with 5 bases between. The CDR3 length is 13 residues. CDR3 nucleotide sequence: TGTGCCAGCAGTATGAGCTCTGGAAACACCATATATTTT. Encoded protein: CASSMSSGNTIYF.

The chain carries TRBV5-1 and TRBJ2-7, with 8 bases lining up with TRBD1. The CDR3 is 15 amino acids. Germline V gene lookup returns CDR1 SGHRS and CDR2 YFSETQ. V shed 4 bases, J shed 2 bases, and the junction held 8 bases outside the gene matches. This CDR3 reads CASSATGQATYEQYF. The CDR3 bases are TGCGCCAGCAGCGCAACGGGACAGGCTACCTACGAGCAGTACTTC. Variable domain in full (rest from reference TRBV5-1 and TRBJ2-7): KAGVTQTPRYLIKTRGQQVTLSCSPISGHRSVSWYQQTPGQGLQFLFEYFSETQRNKGNFPGRFSGRQFSNSRSEMNVSTLELGDSALYLCASSATGQATYEQYFGPGTRLTVT.

The count of this clone is one. DNA for the CDR3: TGTGCCAGTACCACCGAAAGAGCCTATGGCTACACCTTC. This codes for CASTTERAYGYTF. This chain joins TRBV19 and TRBJ1-2, with D uncertain. This CDR3 spans 13 amino acids. V dropped 7 bases and J dropped 4 bases, with 13 bases sitting between them. Germline V lookup: CDR1 LNHDA, CDR2 SQIVND (reference sequence).

This chain joins TRBV20-1 and TRBJ2-3; no clear D. Germline V gives CDR1 DFQATT, CDR2 SNEGSKA (reference sequence). The V gene lost 7 bases and the J gene lost 4 bases, with 9 bases spanning the gap. The CDR3 length is 11 residues. The CDR3 region has the DNA TGCAGTGTCCCGAGATCAGATACGCAGTATTTT. This encodes CSVPRSDTQYF.

CDR3 residues: CASSYLRRGGYEQYF. CDR3 nucleotides: TGTGCCAGCAGTTACTTGAGGCGGGGGGGCTACGAGCAGTACTTC. The gene calls are TRBV6-5 and TRBJ2-7; 9 positions match TRBD2. CDR1 and CDR2 from the germline V gene are MNHEY and SVGAGI. V was pared by 1 base and J by 3 bases, with 4 bases of the junction left unmatched. The length of the CDR3 is 15 residues.

This chain uses TRBV5-1 with TRBJ2-3; D gene ambiguous. Trimming pared 1 base from V and 3 bases from J, leaving 3 bases between. From germline, CDR1 is SGHRS and CDR2 YFSETQ. This CDR3 is 12 amino acids long. CDR3 loop: CASSLRTDTQYF. The CDR3 DNA is TGCGCCAGCAGCTTGCGTACAGATACGCAGTATTTT.

The genes are TRBV18 and TRBJ2-1, with a tentative D call TRBD2 (6 bases). Deletions cut 3 bases from V and 0 bases from J, with 18 bases between. The CDR3 loop spans 18 amino acids. Per the germline V gene, CDR1 is KGHSH and CDR2 is LQKENI. DNA of the CDR3: TGTGCCAGCTCACCGTCGGTCGGGACTGGCAGCTCCTACAATGAGCAGTTCTTC. It encodes CASSPSVGTGSSYNEQFF.

The V and J genes are TRBV4-3 and TRBJ1-2; D remains ambiguous. V lost 0 bases to trimming and J lost 2 bases, with 4 bases between them. This CDR3 has 13 residues. Looked up from germline, CDR1 is LGHNA and CDR2 is YSLEER. The CDR3 region is CASSQDQNYGYTF. CDR3 coding DNA: TGCGCCAGCAGCCAAGACCAGAACTATGGCTACACCTTC.

The V call is TRBV27, the J call TRBJ2-7, with a tentative D call TRBD2 (6 bases). Germline V lookup: CDR1 MNHEY, CDR2 SMNVEV (reference sequence). This CDR3 comprises 15 residues. V was trimmed by 3 bases and J by 4 bases, leaving 16 bases between them. The CDR3: CASSFPLGSAYEQYF. In DNA form, the CDR3 reads TGTGCCAGCAGTTTCCCCCTCGGGAGCGCTTACGAGCAGTACTTC.

The V and J genes are TRBV29-1 and TRBJ2-5; TRBD1 might be the D (5 bases). V lost 1 base and J 2 bases, leaving 5 bases between the germline ends. The germline CDR1 and CDR2 sequences are SQVTM and ANQGSEA. The CDR3 length is 12 residues. In nucleotides, the CDR3 is TGCAGCGTTGAAGCAGGGCAAGAGACCCAGTACTTC. It codes for CSVEAGQETQYF.

The V and J genes are TRBV30 and TRBJ1-5; 7 positions agree with TRBD1. Losses at the gene ends were 3 bases for V and 6 bases for J; bases not matched to a gene: 2. This CDR3 contains 12 residues. Germline V gene sequence: CDR1 GTSNPN, CDR2 SVGIG (reference sequence). This CDR3 reads CAWSQGGQPQHF. The CDR3 DNA follows: TGTGCCTGGAGCCAGGGGGGTCAGCCCCAGCATTTT.

The chain employs TRBV30 and TRBJ2-3; 9 nucleotides match TRBD2. CDR1 and CDR2 (germline): GTSNPN, SVGIG (reference sequence). The CDR3 spans 15 residues. Losses at the gene ends were 4 bases for V and 4 bases for J; bases not matched to a gene: 9. CDR3 sequence reads: CAWTRDSGGSDTQYF. The CDR3 DNA reads as TGTGCCTGGACCAGGGACAGCGGGGGGTCAGATACGCAGTATTTT.

This clone was observed once. J is TRBJ2-2 and V is TRBV28, with a weak D call TRBD2 (7 bases). With 4 bases removed from V and 5 bases from J, the gap between germline ends came to 17 bases. The germline gives CDR1 MDHEN, CDR2 SYDVKM. The CDR3 runs 16 residues. As DNA, the CDR3 is TGTGCCAGCAGTTCCGGTTACGGGGGGCAAACCGGGGAGCTGTTTTTT. Protein product: CASSSGYGGQTGELFF. Filled out from reference TRBV28 and TRBJ2-2, the complete variable domain reads DVKVTQSSRYLVKRTGEKVFLECVQDMDHENMFWYRQDPGLGLRLIYFSYDVKMKEKGDIPEGYSVSREKKERFSLILESASTNQTSMYLCASSSGYGGQTGELFFGEGSRLTVL.